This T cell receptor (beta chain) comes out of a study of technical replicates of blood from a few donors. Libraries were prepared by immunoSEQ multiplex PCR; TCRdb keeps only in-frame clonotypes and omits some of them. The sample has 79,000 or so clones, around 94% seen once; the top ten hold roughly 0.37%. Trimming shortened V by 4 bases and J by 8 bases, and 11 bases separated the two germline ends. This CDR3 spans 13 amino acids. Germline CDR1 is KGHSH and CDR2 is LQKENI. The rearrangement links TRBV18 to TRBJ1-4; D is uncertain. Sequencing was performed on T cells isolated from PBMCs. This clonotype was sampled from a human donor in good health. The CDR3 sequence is CASSREAQEKLFF. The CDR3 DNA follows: TGTGCCAGCTCACGTGAGGCTCAAGAAAAACTGTTTTTT. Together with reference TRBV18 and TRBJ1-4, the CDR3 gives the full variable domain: NAGVMQNPRHLVRRRGQEARLRCSPMKGHSHVYWYRQLPEEGLKFMVYLQKENIIDESGMPKERFSAEFPKEGPSILRIQQVVRGDSAAYFCASSREAQEKLFFGSGTQLSVL.